This T cell receptor beta chain was sequenced for a study of blood T cell repertoires in COVID-19. V lost 2 bases, J lost 2 bases, and 19 bases lay in between. Germline V gene data show CDR1 as SGHRS and CDR2 as YFSETQ. The CDR3 runs 17 residues. This table comes from immunoSEQ multiplex PCR, and its TCRdb copy is limited to in-frame clones, with some not included. The sample shows roughly 150,000 clones, around four fifths of them seen only once. The rearrangement joins TRBV5-1 to TRBJ2-5, with unresolved D. This TCR derives from a woman in her forties or fifties who had recovered from COVID-19. Sequenced: PBMCs or T cells enriched from blood (not recorded which). CDR3 in DNA: TGCGCCAGCAGCTTTGGGTTGCGGCCTCAAAAACAAGAGACCCAGTACTTC. This gives the protein CASSFGLRPQKQETQYF.